These T cell receptor beta chains were read from a single sample in a study of blood T cell repertoires in COVID-19. Sequencing used immunoSEQ multiplex PCR; TCRdb keeps in-frame clones, though not all of them. The repertoire holds some 500,000 clones, with less than 90% as singletons. The sample was peripheral blood. These TCRs come from a woman between 50 and 59 years old with COVID-19, enrolled during active disease. Each CDR3 is given with its conserved first and last residue. The D gene is left open where the match is weak. A row's size may be missing; if present it is once, few, many or a size class.

CDR3 protein | CDR3 DNA | clone size | J gene | V gene | D gene
CASSLQGTGHTYEQYF | TGCGCCAGCAGCTTGCAAGGGACAGGGCATACCTACGAGCAGTACTTC | NA | TRBJ2-7 | TRBV4-1 | TRBD1
CASSLSVAGVPLQDEQFF | TGTGCCAGCAGCTTGAGTGTAGCGGGGGTTCCCTTACAGGATGAGCAGTTCTTC | NA | TRBJ2-1 | TRBV7-2 | TRBD2
CASSLDPLGPGRGVWTEAFF | TGTGCCAGCAGCTTAGACCCACTTGGCCCAGGGAGGGGGGTGTGGACTGAAGCTTTCTTT | NA | TRBJ1-1 | TRBV7-6 | NA
CAISAAGTGYEQYF | TGTGCCATCAGTGCAGCCGGGACAGGGTACGAGCAGTACTTC | once | TRBJ2-7 | TRBV10-3 | TRBD1
CASSTSTPQGEPQHF | TGTGCCAGCAGCACCAGTACCCCACAGGGAGAGCCCCAGCATTTT | NA | TRBJ1-5 | TRBV6-5 | NA
CAWGYPRDMNTEAFF | TGTGCCTGGGGTTACCCCAGAGACATGAACACTGAAGCTTTCTTT | NA | TRBJ1-1 | TRBV30 | NA
CASSLGSSNTGELFF | TGTGCCAGCAGCTTAGGCAGTTCGAACACCGGGGAGCTGTTTTTT | NA | TRBJ2-2 | TRBV11-2 | NA
CASSQFPGRSAAFF | TGTGCCAGCAGTCAATTCCCAGGGAGGAGCGCGGCTTTCTTT | NA | TRBJ1-1 | TRBV27 | NA
CASPTSGGALSGYTF | TGTGCCAGCCCTACATCAGGGGGCGCGTTATCGGGCTACACCTTC | NA | TRBJ1-2 | TRBV6-5 | TRBD1
CASSYRLESATDTQYF | TGTGCCAGCAGTTACCGACTCGAGTCAGCCACAGATACGCAGTATTTT | NA | TRBJ2-3 | TRBV6-5 | NA
CASSEPRDSRRAFF | TGTGCCAGCAGTGAACCAAGGGACTCCCGGAGGGCTTTCTTT | NA | TRBJ1-1 | TRBV6-1 | NA
CASSLESGYEQYF | TGTGCCAGCAGCTTAGAATCGGGGTACGAGCAGTACTTC | few | TRBJ2-7 | TRBV7-9 | NA
CASSQDTGGRVSAKAFF | TGCGCCAGCAGCCAAGATACAGGGGGCAGGGTTAGCGCGAAAGCTTTCTTT | NA | TRBJ1-1 | TRBV4-1 | TRBD1
CAWSGQWNTEAFF | TGTGCCTGGAGTGGACAGTGGAACACTGAAGCTTTCTTT | NA | TRBJ1-1 | TRBV30 | NA
CASSDRSTYEQYF | TGTGCCAGCAGCGACAGAAGTACCTACGAGCAGTACTTC | NA | TRBJ2-7 | TRBV5-8 | NA
CASSVDSSYEQYF | TGTGCCAGCAGCGTAGACTCGAGCTACGAGCAGTACTTC | NA | TRBJ2-7 | TRBV9 | NA
CASSPNQGFGYGYTF | TGCGCCAGCAGCCCGAACCAGGGGTTCGGCTATGGCTACACCTTC | once | TRBJ1-2 | TRBV5-1 | NA
CASSLTGGKIDEQYF | TGTGCCAGCAGCTTGACAGGGGGGAAGATCGACGAGCAGTACTTC | NA | TRBJ2-7 | TRBV5-4 | TRBD1
CASASTSGGYEQYF | TGTGCCAGCGCCTCGACTAGCGGGGGCTACGAGCAGTACTTC | NA | TRBJ2-7 | TRBV2 | TRBD2
CASSDPSGMPSTDTQYF | TGCGCCAGCAGTGACCCTAGCGGTATGCCTAGCACAGATACGCAGTATTTT | once | TRBJ2-3 | TRBV10-1 | TRBD2
CASSGADGNTIYF | TGTGCCAGCAGTGGGGCAGATGGAAACACCATATATTTT | NA | TRBJ1-3 | TRBV2 | NA
CSARVTGSGYTF | TGCAGCGCCCGGGTAACGGGGAGTGGCTACACCTTC | NA | TRBJ1-2 | TRBV29-1 | NA
CASGGRDTFGYTF | TGTGCCAGCGGGGGCCGGGACACTTTTGGCTACACCTTC | once | TRBJ1-2 | TRBV11-2 | NA
CASSFSQGDEQYF | TGTGCCAGCAGCTTTTCCCAGGGTGATGAGCAGTACTTC | NA | TRBJ2-7 | TRBV11-3 | NA
CASSPPRRIGLNTEAFF | TGTGCCAGCAGCCCCCCCCGCAGGATTGGTTTGAACACTGAAGCTTTCTTT | NA | TRBJ1-1 | TRBV5-5 | NA
CASREDRNNEKLFF | TGTGCCAGCAGGGAGGACAGGAATAATGAAAAACTGTTTTTT | once | TRBJ1-4 | TRBV6-5 | TRBD1
CASSVGGSGVVNEQFF | TGTGCCAGCAGCGTAGGTGGTAGCGGGGTAGTCAATGAGCAGTTCTTC | NA | TRBJ2-1 | TRBV9 | TRBD2
CASSLAPSGGASDTQYF | TGTGCCAGCAGCTTAGCGCCCAGCGGGGGGGCATCAGATACGCAGTATTTT | NA | TRBJ2-3 | TRBV7-2 | TRBD2
CASSPPTGTGGLGPNGYTF | TGTGCCAGCAGCCCCCCAACCGGGACAGGGGGCCTTGGGCCAAATGGCTACACCTTC | NA | TRBJ1-2 | TRBV4-2 | TRBD1
CARSMGGEYEQYF | TGTGCCCGCAGCATGGGGGGTGAGTACGAGCAGTACTTC | NA | TRBJ2-7 | TRBV7-9 | NA